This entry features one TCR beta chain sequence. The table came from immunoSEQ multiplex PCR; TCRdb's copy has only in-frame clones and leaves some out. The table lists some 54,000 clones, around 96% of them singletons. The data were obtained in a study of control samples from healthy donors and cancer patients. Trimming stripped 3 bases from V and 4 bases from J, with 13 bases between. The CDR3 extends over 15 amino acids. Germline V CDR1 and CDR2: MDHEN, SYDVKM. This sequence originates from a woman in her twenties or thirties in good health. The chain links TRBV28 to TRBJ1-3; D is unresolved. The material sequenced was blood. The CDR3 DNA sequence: TGTGCCAGCAGTTTGGTCTACAGCGCCGGAAACACCATATATTTT. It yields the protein CASSLVYSAGNTIYF. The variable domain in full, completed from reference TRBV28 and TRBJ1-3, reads DVKVTQSSRYLVKRTGEKVFLECVQDMDHENMFWYRQDPGLGLRLIYFSYDVKMKEKGDIPEGYSVSREKKERFSLILESASTNQTSMYLCASSLVYSAGNTIYFGEGSWLTVV.